One and the same sample provided the 21 T cell receptor beta chains below, sequenced in a study of identical twins. MiXCR, applied by TCRdb to the 5' RACE reads, yields one record per CDR3 protein. The table includes 500,000 to 650,000 distinct CDR3 sequences, less than 9% detected once. Another study also made use of these data, one on yellow fever vaccine responses in identical twins.

The sample comprised PBMCs. These receptor sequences come from a woman aged 18-35 years in good health.

This clonotype was observed a handful of times. The rearrangement uses TRBV2 and TRBJ2-5; D is ambiguous. The germline V gene has CDR1 SNHLY and CDR2 FYNNEI. The CDR3 runs 11 residues. V lost 8 bases, J lost 4 bases, and 8 bases lay in between. The CDR3 sequence: CASGPRETQYF. The CDR3 coding sequence is TGTGCCAGCGGGCCAAGAGAGACCCAGTACTTC. The complete variable domain, with remaining parts taken from reference TRBV2 and TRBJ2-5, reads EPEVTQTPSHQVTQMGQEVILRCVPISNHLYFYWYRQILGQKVEFLVSFYNNEISEKSEIFDDQFSVERPDGSNFTLKIRSTKLEDSAMYFCASGPRETQYFGPGTRLLVL.

The sample holds a few counts of this clonotype. An end of the junction does not agree with germline; a read error may underlie this. The J gene is TRBJ2-2, the V gene TRBV5-1; no firm D call. This CDR3 has 15 amino acids. Germline V gene data show CDR1 as SGHRS and CDR2 as YFSETQ. The CDR3 sequence is CASTLAPTNTGELFF. DNA of the CDR3: TGCGCCAGCACCTTGGCCCCTACGAACACCGGGGAGCTGTTTTTT.

At least ten counts were recorded for this clonotype. DNA for the CDR3: TGCGCCAGCAGCGTGGGACAGGTGAACAATGAGCAGTTCTTC. Its translation is CASSVGQVNNEQFF. J is TRBJ2-1 and V is TRBV5-1; TRBD1 agrees at 8 bases. V lost 4 bases, J lost 5 bases, and 5 bases stayed unmatched. The CDR3 sequence is 14 residues long. The germline V gene has CDR1 SGHRS and CDR2 YFSETQ.

This clonotype was found a few times. As DNA, the CDR3 is TGCAGTGCTAGAGATGTGACTAGCGGGCGCACAGATACGCAGTATTTT. It encodes CSARDVTSGRTDTQYF. The chain links TRBV20-1 to TRBJ2-3; 10 bases are shared with TRBD2. Germline assignment: CDR1 DFQATT and CDR2 SNEGSKA (reference sequence). Trimming cost V 0 bases and J 1 base; bases outside gene matches: 4. This CDR3 has 16 amino acids.

This rearrangement joins TRBV5-6 to TRBJ2-5, with 8 bases aligning to TRBD1. Germline V gene sequence: CDR1 SGHDT, CDR2 YYEEEE. Losses at the gene ends were 3 bases for V and 2 bases for J; bases not matched to a gene: 9. This CDR3 contains 16 residues. The CDR3 nucleotides read TGTGCCAGCAGCTCAGCCGGGCGGGACAGGCAAGAGACCCAGTACTTC. Translated: CASSSAGRDRQETQYF.

This chain links TRBV5-4 with TRBJ2-2, with 11 bases fitting TRBD2. The CDR3 contains 17 residues. V shed 0 bases, J shed 5 bases, and the junction held 6 bases outside the gene matches. From germline, CDR1 is SGHNT and CDR2 YYREEE (reference sequence). CDR3 in DNA: TGTGCCAGCAGCTTGGGGCTAGCGGGAGGAACGACCGGGGAGCTGTTTTTT. It translates to CASSLGLAGGTTGELFF. The full variable domain, its missing parts supplied by reference TRBV5-4 and TRBJ2-2, is ETGVTQSPTHLIKTRGQQVTLRCSSQSGHNTVSWYQQALGQGPQFIFQYYREEENGRGNFPPRFSGLQFPNYSSELNVNALELDDSALYLCASSLGLAGGTTGELFFGEGSRLTVL.

This clonotype has just one count. The rearrangement links TRBV7-8 to TRBJ1-4; TRBD1 might be the D (6 bases). Germline lookup yields CDR1 SGHVS and CDR2 FQNEAQ. V lost 4 bases and J 1 base, leaving 7 bases between the germline ends. The CDR3 is 14 residues long. In nucleotides, the CDR3 is TGTGCCAGCAGCTCAGGGGAAACTAATGAAAAACTGTTTTTT. Encoded protein: CASSSGETNEKLFF.

This clonotype was picked up many times. V and J are TRBV11-3 and TRBJ1-4, with 10 nucleotides matching TRBD1. This CDR3 is 16 amino acids long. The germline V gene has CDR1 SGHNT and CDR2 YENEEA. With V trimmed by 5 bases and J by 6 bases, 9 bases remained unmatched. In nucleotides, the CDR3 is TGTGCCAGCAGCCCCCCTCGGACAGGGGGGTATGAAAAACTGTTTTTT. It is translated as CASSPPRTGGYEKLFF.

In this sample, this clonotype turned up many times. The rearrangement joins TRBV10-3 to TRBJ2-1, with 9 bases matching TRBD2. Trimming took 2 bases from V and 10 from J; bases not matched to a gene: 18. The CDR3 totals 18 residues. Germline CDR1 reads ENHRY; CDR2 reads SYGVKD. The CDR3 DNA is TGTGCCATCAGTGAGCAACGAGAAGCGGGGGGCTTTTTTGGGGAGCAGTTCTTC. The encoded protein is CAISEQREAGGFFGEQFF.

This clonotype was detected ten times or more. This chain links TRBV5-1 with TRBJ1-2; tentative D call: TRBD1 (5 bases). CDR1 and CDR2 (germline): SGHRS, YFSETQ. Deletions cut 0 bases from V and 6 bases from J, with 12 bases between. The CDR3 is 14 residues long. The CDR3 region has the DNA TGCGCCAGCAGCTTGGGACAGCTCCTACATGGCTACACCTTC. Protein sequence: CASSLGQLLHGYTF.

The gene calls are TRBV7-9 and TRBJ2-2; maybe TRBD2 (5 bases). V was shortened by 1 base and J by 4 bases, with 10 bases between the two germline ends. The germline gives CDR1 SEHNR, CDR2 FQNEAQ (reference sequence). The CDR3 covers 15 residues. Here the CDR3 reads CASSLGGFGTGELFF. CDR3 nucleotides: TGTGCCAGCAGCTTAGGCGGGTTCGGCACCGGGGAGCTGTTTTTT.

At least ten counts were recorded for this clonotype. The junction departs from the called germline gene at one end, perhaps through a read error. The chain recombines TRBV4-1 with TRBJ1-1; the match to TRBD1 covers 9 bases. From germline, CDR1 is MGHRA and CDR2 YSYEKL. This CDR3 comprises 13 residues. CDR3 amino acids: CASSQGANTEAFF. As DNA, the CDR3 is TGTGCCAGCTCACAGGGGGCTAACACTGAAGCTTTCTTT.

This clonotype was recorded a few times. The chain is built from TRBV2 and TRBJ2-2; D perhaps matches TRBD2 (5 bases). Trimming took off 7 bases at V and 3 bases at J, with 12 bases between the two ends. This CDR3 region has 14 residues. Per germline, CDR1 SNHLY and CDR2 FYNNEI. The CDR3 spells CASKWESDTGELFF. CDR3 in DNA: TGTGCCAGCAAATGGGAGTCGGACACCGGGGAGCTGTTTTTT.

The chain is built from TRBV12-3 or TRBV12-4 and TRBJ2-1, with 10 bases aligning to TRBD2. The trim removed 3 bases at V and 3 bases at J, leaving 2 bases unmatched. The length of the CDR3 is 15 residues. The CDR3 reads CASSFPSGGYNEQFF. For the CDR3, the DNA is TGTGCCAGCAGTTTTCCTAGCGGGGGCTACAATGAGCAGTTCTTC.

This clonotype was seen a few times. The rearrangement links TRBV6-5 to TRBJ1-2; 12 bases match TRBD1. CDR1 MNHEY and CDR2 SVGAGI come from the germline V gene. CDR3 length: 14 amino acids. V gave up 4 bases and J gave up 7 bases; unmatched junction bases: 4. The CDR3 spells CASSLGQGAGGYTF. The CDR3 nucleotides are TGTGCCAGCAGTTTGGGACAGGGGGCTGGTGGCTACACCTTC.

This clonotype was seen only a few times. J is TRBJ1-5 and V is TRBV11-2; TRBD1 might be the D (6 bases). V lost 1 base, J lost 0 bases, and 13 bases lay in between. Germline lookup yields CDR1 SGHAT and CDR2 FQNNGV. The CDR3 has 17 residues. As DNA, the CDR3 is TGTGCCAGCAGCTTAGTCTACGGGGGCACTAGCAATCAGCCCCAGCATTTT. This translates into CASSLVYGGTSNQPQHF. The entire variable domain, with the rest obtained from reference TRBV11-2 and TRBJ1-5, is as follows: EAGVAQSPRYKIIEKRQSVAFWCNPISGHATLYWYQQILGQGPKLLIQFQNNGVVDDSQLPKDRFSAERLKGVDSTLKIQPAKLEDSAVYLCASSLVYGGTSNQPQHFGDGTRLSIL.

At least ten counts were recorded for this clonotype. This chain uses TRBV9 with TRBJ2-1; D gene ambiguous. This CDR3 has 13 amino acids. CDR1 is SGDLS and CDR2 is YYNGEE in the germline V gene. V gave up 0 bases and J gave up 7 bases, with 8 bases separating them. The CDR3 DNA follows: TGTGCCAGCAGCGTAGCTGTAGTGAATGAGCAGTTCTTC. Translated: CASSVAVVNEQFF.

The table lists this clonotype with a few counts. The rearrangement joins TRBV6-1 to TRBJ2-1; the match to TRBD1 covers 9 bases. CDR3 length: 15 amino acids. V was pared by 0 bases and J by 9 bases, with 6 bases of the junction left unmatched. Germline CDR1 reads MNHNS; CDR2 reads SASEGT. The CDR3 spells CASSEADRGYGEQFF. The CDR3 DNA sequence: TGTGCCAGCAGTGAAGCGGACAGGGGTTATGGTGAGCAGTTCTTC.

This sequence joins TRBV12-3 or TRBV12-4 and TRBJ2-7, with 7 positions matching TRBD1. The junction had 7 bases not matched to a gene; V was cut back by 5 bases and J by 6 bases. The CDR3 totals 13 residues. DNA for the CDR3: TGTGCCAGCAGTAGACAGGGAACGGGCGAGCAGTACGTC. Amino acid sequence: CASSRQGTGEQYV.

This chain connects TRBV20-1 to TRBJ2-7; D unclear. Trimming took 5 bases from V and 7 from J, leaving 12 bases between them. CDR1 and CDR2 from the germline V gene are DFQATT and SNEGSKA (reference sequence). The CDR3 extends over 11 amino acids. The CDR3 nucleotides read TGCAGTGCTGACCTTGGCCAGGAGCAGTACGTC. As protein: CSADLGQEQYV.

At least ten counts were recorded for this clonotype. The chain recombines TRBV12-3 or TRBV12-4 with TRBJ1-6; D is possibly TRBD1 (6 bases). Trimming removed 7 bases at V and 6 bases at J, with 22 bases between. There are 17 residues in the CDR3. CDR3 DNA: TGTGCCAGCACGGGTGGCGGGGGCCGATTGGGTAATTCACCCCTCCACTTT. It yields the protein CASTGGGGRLGNSPLHF.